Following are 3 T cell receptor beta chains from one sample sequenced in a study of high-grade serous ovarian cancer treatment subgroups. Repertoires were generated with immunoSEQ multiplex PCR, while TCRdb's copy carries only in-frame clones and drops some. Of about 40,000 clones listed, over 60% were seen once; the top ten hold less than 4%. The tumor samples were collected prior to definitive surgery or chemotherapy. Sequenced material: tumor tissue. The receptors derive from a human donor with high-grade serous ovarian cancer.

The chain combines TRBV28 with TRBJ1-1, with D possibly matching TRBD1 (5 bases). The CDR3 is 15 amino acids. Germline V gene data show CDR1 as MDHEN and CDR2 as SYDVKM. V lost 6 bases to trimming and J lost 2 bases, with 16 bases between them. CDR3 coding DNA: TGTGCCAGCAGACTCCGGGACCGCCCCAACACTGAAGCTTTCTTT. Encoded protein: CASRLRDRPNTEAFF.

In its sample, this clone was seen a few times. V gene TRBV28 combines with J gene TRBJ1-5, with TRBD1 identical over 7 bases. Trimming at V came to 1 base and at J to 8 bases, leaving 11 bases not matched to a gene. The CDR3 consists of 16 residues. The germline V gene has CDR1 MDHEN and CDR2 SYDVKM. CDR3 loop: CASSLYRGGGREPQHF. Here the CDR3 DNA reads TGTGCCAGCAGTTTATACAGGGGCGGGGGCAGGGAGCCCCAGCATTTT. The whole variable domain, filled in from reference TRBV28 and TRBJ1-5, reads DVKVTQSSRYLVKRTGEKVFLECVQDMDHENMFWYRQDPGLGLRLIYFSYDVKMKEKGDIPEGYSVSREKKERFSLILESASTNQTSMYLCASSLYRGGGREPQHFGDGTRLSIL.

The rearrangement joins TRBV11-3 to TRBJ1-1, with D uncertain. This CDR3 comprises 13 residues. V lost 8 bases, J lost 6 bases, and 16 bases lay in between. The germline V gene has CDR1 SGHNT and CDR2 YENEEA. This chain's CDR3 is CASAYPGMAEAFF. CDR3 in DNA: TGTGCCAGCGCCTACCCGGGGATGGCTGAAGCTTTCTTT.